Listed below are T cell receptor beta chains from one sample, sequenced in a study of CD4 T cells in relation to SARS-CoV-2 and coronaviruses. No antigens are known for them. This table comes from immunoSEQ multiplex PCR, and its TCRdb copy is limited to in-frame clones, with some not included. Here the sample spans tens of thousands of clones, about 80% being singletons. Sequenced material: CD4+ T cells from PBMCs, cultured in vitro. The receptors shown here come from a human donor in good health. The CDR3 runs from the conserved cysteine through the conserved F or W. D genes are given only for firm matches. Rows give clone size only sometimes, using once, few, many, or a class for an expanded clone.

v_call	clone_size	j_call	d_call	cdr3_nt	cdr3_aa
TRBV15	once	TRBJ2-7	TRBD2	TGTGCCACCAGCGGGAGCGGGAGGCACTACGAGCAGTACTTC	CATSGSGRHYEQYF
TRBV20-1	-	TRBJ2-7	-	TGCAGTGCTAGTAGAACCGAACCTCCCTACGAGCAGTACTTC	CSASRTEPPYEQYF
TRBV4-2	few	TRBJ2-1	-	TGTGCCAGCAGCCAAGATCGTGCTCTAACGGGGGCAAATGAGCAGTTCTTC	CASSQDRALTGANEQFF
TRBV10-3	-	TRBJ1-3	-	TGTGCCATCAGTGAGTCTAGACTTTTTGCGGGAAACACCATATATTTT	CAISESRLFAGNTIYF
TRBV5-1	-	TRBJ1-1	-	TGCGCCAGCACCTACGACAGCGACACTGAAGCTTTCTTT	CASTYDSDTEAFF
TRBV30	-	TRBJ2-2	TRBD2	TGTGCCTGGAGCCCTGCCGGGGGGGGTCGCACCGGGGAGCTGTTTTTT	CAWSPAGGGRTGELFF
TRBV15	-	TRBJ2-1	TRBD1	TGTGCCACCAGCCCTTGGGGCAGGGGGACCCTAAGCTCCTACAATGAGCAGTTCTTC	CATSPWGRGTLSSYNEQFF
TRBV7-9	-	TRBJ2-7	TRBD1	TGTGCCAGCAGCCCAGGACAGGACTTCTCCTACGAGCAGTACTTC	CASSPGQDFSYEQYF
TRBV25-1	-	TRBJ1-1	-	TGTGCCAGCAGTGAATTGGAGCCCTTGAACACTGAAGCTTTCTTT	CASSELEPLNTEAFF
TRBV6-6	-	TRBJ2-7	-	TGTGCCAGCAGTTACCGGCCAGGGAAAGCGGATCACGAGCAGTACTTC	CASSYRPGKADHEQYF
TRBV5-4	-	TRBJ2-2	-	TGTGCCAGCAGCTCGGTCGGGGGCACCGGGGAGCTGTTTTTT	CASSSVGGTGELFF
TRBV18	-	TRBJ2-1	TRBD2	TGTGCCAGCTCACCACTTCGGGGGGAGGTCAACAATGAGCAGTTCTTC	CASSPLRGEVNNEQFF
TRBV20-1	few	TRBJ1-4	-	TGCAGTGCTAGTCGGCAGGGAGATGAAAAACTGTTTTTT	CSASRQGDEKLFF
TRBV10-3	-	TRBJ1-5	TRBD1	TGTGCCACCCGAGCGAGAGGGGGCGAGAATGATCAGCCCCAGCATTTT	CATRARGGENDQPQHF
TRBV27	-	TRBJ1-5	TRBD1	TGTGCCAGCAGTTTAACAGGGGGCCAGCCCCAGCATTTT	CASSLTGGQPQHF
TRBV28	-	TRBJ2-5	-	TGTGCCAGCAGTGCCCCGACAGAAGAGACCCAGTACTTC	CASSAPTEETQYF
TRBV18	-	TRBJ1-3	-	TGTGCCAGCTCACCAGGCAGCTCTGGAAACACCATATATTTT	CASSPGSSGNTIYF
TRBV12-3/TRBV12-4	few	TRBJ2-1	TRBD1	TGTGCCAGCAGTCCCGGGACAGACAATGAGCAGTTCTTC	CASSPGTDNEQFF
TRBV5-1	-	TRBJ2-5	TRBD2	TGCGCCAGCAGCTTTACTAGCGGGATCGTAAATGGGACCCAGTACTTC	CASSFTSGIVNGTQYF
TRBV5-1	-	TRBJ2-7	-	TGCGCCAGCAGCGTACAGACAGGTCTCTACGAGCAGTACTTC	CASSVQTGLYEQYF
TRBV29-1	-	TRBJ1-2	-	TGCAGCGTTGAAGAGGGGGAGGGCGGCTATGGCTACACCTTC	CSVEEGEGGYGYTF
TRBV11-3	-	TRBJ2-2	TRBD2	TGTGCCAGCAGCCCCTTTACGGGGACTAGCGTGACCGGGGAGCTGTTTTTT	CASSPFTGTSVTGELFF
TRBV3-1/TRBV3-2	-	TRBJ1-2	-	TGTGCCAGCAGCCAAGGGGGGGCTATTGGCTACACCTTC	CASSQGGAIGYTF
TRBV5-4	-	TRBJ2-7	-	TGTGCCAGCAGCTTGCCTTACTCGCAGGCTTACGAGCAGTACTTC	CASSLPYSQAYEQYF
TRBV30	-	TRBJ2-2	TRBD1	TGTGCCTGGAGTGCCAGGGGGCAGATGGGGGAGCTGTTTTTT	CAWSARGQMGELFF
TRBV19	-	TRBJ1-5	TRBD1	TGTGCCAGTAGTGGAGGGACAGGGGCTTATCAGCCCCAGCATTTT	CASSGGTGAYQPQHF
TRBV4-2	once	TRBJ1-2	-	TGTGCCAGCAGCCAAGGCAGGGAGGATGGCTACACCTTC	CASSQGREDGYTF
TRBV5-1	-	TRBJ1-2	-	TGCGCCAGTTCACTTCAACAGGGAAGCTATGGCTACACCTTC	CASSLQQGSYGYTF